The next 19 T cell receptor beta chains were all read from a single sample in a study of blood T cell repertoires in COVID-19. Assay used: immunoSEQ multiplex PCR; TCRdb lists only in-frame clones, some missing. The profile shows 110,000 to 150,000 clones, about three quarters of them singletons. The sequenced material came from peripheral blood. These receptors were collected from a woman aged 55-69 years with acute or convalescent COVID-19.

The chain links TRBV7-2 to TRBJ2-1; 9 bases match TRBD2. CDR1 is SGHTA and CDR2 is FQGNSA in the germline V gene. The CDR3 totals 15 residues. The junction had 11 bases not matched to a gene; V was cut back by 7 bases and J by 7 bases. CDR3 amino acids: CASKRDSGRLNEQFF. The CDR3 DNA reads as TGTGCCAGCAAACGGGATAGCGGGAGATTGAATGAGCAGTTCTTC.

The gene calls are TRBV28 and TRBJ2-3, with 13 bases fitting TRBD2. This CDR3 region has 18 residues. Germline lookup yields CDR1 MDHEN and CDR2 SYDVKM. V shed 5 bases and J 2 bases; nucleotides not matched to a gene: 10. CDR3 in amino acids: CASSQTRLAGGFTDTQYF. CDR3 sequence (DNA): TGTGCCAGCAGTCAAACTCGACTAGCGGGAGGCTTCACAGATACGCAGTATTTT.

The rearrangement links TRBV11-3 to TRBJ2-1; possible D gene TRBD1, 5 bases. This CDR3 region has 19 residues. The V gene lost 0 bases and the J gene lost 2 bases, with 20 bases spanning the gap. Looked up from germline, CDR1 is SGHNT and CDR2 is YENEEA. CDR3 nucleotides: TGTGCCAGCAGCTTAGAGTATCCCCCCCAGAAAGGGGCCTACAATGAGCAGTTCTTC. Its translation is CASSLEYPPQKGAYNEQFF. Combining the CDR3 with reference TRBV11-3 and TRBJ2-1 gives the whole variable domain EAGVVQSPRYKIIEKKQPVAFWCNPISGHNTLYWYLQNLGQGPELLIRYENEEAVDDSQLPKDRFSAERLKGVDSTLKIQPAELGDSAVYLCASSLEYPPQKGAYNEQFFGPGTRLTVL.

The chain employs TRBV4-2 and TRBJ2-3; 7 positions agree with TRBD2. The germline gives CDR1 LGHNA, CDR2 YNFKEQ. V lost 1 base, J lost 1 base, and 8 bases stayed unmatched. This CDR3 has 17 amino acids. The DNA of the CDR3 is TGTGCCAGCAGCCAAGTAAGGGGCGCGGGGGGCACAGATACGCAGTATTTT. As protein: CASSQVRGAGGTDTQYF.

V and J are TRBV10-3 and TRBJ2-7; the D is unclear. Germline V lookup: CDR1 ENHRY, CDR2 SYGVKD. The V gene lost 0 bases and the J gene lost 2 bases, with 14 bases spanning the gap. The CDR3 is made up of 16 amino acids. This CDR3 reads CAISESSPSRTYEQYF. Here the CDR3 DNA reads TGTGCCATCAGTGAGTCGTCTCCCAGTCGTACCTACGAGCAGTACTTC.

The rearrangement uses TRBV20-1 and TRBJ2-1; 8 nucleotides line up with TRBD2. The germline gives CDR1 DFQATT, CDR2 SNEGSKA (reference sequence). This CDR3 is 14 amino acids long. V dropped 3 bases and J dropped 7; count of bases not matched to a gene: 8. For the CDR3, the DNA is TGCAGTGCTAGTCCCGGGAGGGCCAAGAATGAGCAGTTCTTC. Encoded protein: CSASPGRAKNEQFF.

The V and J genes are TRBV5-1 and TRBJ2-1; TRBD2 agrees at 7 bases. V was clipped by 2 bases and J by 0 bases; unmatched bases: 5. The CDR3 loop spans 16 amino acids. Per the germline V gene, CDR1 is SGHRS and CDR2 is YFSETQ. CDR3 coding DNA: TGCGCCAGCAGCTTCACTAGCGAGAGCTCCTACAATGAGCAGTTCTTC. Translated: CASSFTSESSYNEQFF.

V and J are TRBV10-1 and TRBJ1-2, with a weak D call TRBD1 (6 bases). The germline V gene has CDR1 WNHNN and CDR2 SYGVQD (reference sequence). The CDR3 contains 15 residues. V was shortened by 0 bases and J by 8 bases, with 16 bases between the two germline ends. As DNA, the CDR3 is TGCGCCAGCAGTGAGTCAAGGCAGGGGAAAGGCGGCTACACCTTC. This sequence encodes CASSESRQGKGGYTF.

CDR3 residues: CASSQVATGSNEQFF. CDR3 DNA sequence: TGTGCCAGCAGCCAAGTCGCGACAGGTTCCAATGAGCAGTTCTTC. The J gene is TRBJ2-1, the V gene TRBV3-1 (or the pseudogene TRBV3-2), with a tentative D call TRBD1 (6 bases). The CDR3 sequence is 15 residues long. Per the germline V gene, CDR1 is LGHDT and CDR2 is YNNKEL (reference sequence). The V gene lost 1 base and the J gene lost 6 bases, with 13 bases spanning the gap.

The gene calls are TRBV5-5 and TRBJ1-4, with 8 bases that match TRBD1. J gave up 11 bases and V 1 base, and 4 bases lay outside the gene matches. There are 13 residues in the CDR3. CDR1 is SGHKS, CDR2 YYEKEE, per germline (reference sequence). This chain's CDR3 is CASSLMDRVKLFF. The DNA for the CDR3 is TGTGCCAGCAGCTTGATGGACAGGGTCAAACTGTTTTTT.

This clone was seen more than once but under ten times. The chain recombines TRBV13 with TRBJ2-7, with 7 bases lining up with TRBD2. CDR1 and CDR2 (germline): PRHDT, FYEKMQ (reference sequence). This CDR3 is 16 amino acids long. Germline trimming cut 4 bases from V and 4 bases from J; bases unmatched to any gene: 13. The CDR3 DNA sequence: TGTGCCAGCAGCTCAAAGCGGGAACGTAGAATTTACGAGCAGTACTTC. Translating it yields CASSSKRERRIYEQYF.

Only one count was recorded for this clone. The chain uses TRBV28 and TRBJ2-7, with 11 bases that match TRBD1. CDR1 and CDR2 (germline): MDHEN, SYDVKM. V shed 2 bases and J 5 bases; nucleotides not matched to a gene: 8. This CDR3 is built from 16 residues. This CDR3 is CASSLPYGTGGDEQYF. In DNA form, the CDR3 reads TGTGCCAGCAGTTTACCGTACGGGACAGGGGGGGACGAGCAGTACTTC.

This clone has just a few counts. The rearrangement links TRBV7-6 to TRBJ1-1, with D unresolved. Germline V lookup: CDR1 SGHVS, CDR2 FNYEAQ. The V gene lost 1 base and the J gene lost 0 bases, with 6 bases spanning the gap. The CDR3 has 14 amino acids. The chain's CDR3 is CASSLDRMNTEAFF. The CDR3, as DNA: TGTGCCAGCAGCTTAGACAGAATGAACACTGAAGCTTTCTTT.

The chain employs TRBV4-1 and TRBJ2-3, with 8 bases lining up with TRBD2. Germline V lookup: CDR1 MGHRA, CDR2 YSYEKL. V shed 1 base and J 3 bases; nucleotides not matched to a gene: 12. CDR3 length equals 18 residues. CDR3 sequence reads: CASSQVVGAGVRTDTQYF. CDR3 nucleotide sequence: TGCGCCAGCAGCCAAGTGGTGGGAGCGGGAGTTAGAACAGATACGCAGTATTTT.

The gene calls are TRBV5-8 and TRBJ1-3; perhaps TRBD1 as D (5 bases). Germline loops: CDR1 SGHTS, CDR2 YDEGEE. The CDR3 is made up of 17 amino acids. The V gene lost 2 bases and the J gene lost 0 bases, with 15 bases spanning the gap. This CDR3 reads CASSFPPTDFSGNTIYF. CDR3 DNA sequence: TGTGCCAGCAGCTTTCCTCCGACAGACTTCTCTGGAAACACCATATATTTT.

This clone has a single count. The CDR3 region is CASSAPVSSYNEQFF. For the CDR3, the DNA is TGTGCCAGCAGCGCCCCGGTAAGCTCCTACAATGAGCAGTTCTTC. The J gene is TRBJ2-1, the V gene TRBV11-2; D ambiguous. This CDR3 contains 15 residues. Germline assignment: CDR1 SGHAT and CDR2 FQNNGV. V dropped 5 bases and J dropped 0 bases, with 11 bases sitting between them. The whole variable domain, filled in from reference TRBV11-2 and TRBJ2-1, reads EAGVAQSPRYKIIEKRQSVAFWCNPISGHATLYWYQQILGQGPKLLIQFQNNGVVDDSQLPKDRFSAERLKGVDSTLKIQPAKLEDSAVYLCASSAPVSSYNEQFFGPGTRLTVL.

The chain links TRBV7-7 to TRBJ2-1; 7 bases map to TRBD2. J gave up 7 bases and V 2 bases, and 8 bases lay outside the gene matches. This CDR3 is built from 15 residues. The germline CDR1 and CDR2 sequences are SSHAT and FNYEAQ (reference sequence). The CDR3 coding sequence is TGTGCCAGCAGCTTAAATACCCCCGGGAGGAATGAGCAGTTCTTC. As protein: CASSLNTPGRNEQFF.

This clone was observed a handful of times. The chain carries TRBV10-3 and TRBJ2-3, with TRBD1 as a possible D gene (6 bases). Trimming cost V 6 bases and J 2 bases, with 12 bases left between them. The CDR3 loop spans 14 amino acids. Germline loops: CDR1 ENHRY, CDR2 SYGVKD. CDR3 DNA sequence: TGTGCCATCAGCCCGGACAGAGCCACAGATACGCAGTATTTT. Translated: CAISPDRATDTQYF.

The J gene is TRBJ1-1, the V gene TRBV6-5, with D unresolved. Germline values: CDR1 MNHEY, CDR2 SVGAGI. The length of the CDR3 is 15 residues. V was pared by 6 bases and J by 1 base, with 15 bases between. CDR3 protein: CASRPLRVRNTEAFF. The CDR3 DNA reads TGTGCCAGCAGGCCCCTCCGGGTAAGGAACACTGAAGCTTTCTTT.